This TCR beta chain was observed in a study of cytomegalovirus exposure and HLA in healthy donors. The study, taken as a whole, reports: The authors later linked a missense DCLRE1C variant to TCR beta V- and J-gene trimming.

The PCR was carried out with 60 Vbeta primers and 13 Jbeta primers. Source study methods: Some 11 million of the approximately 80 million unique TCR beta chains counted in a later analysis were shared. Repertoires were generated with immunoSEQ multiplex PCR, while TCRdb's copy carries only in-frame clones and drops some. The V and J calls and the clone size are those of that table, but D and trimming were determined from the DNA. The sample contains 160,000 or so clones, around 82% of which appear only once. As for this clone: Its antigen is still unknown.

The donors, nominally healthy at sampling, likely had unrecorded immune exposures. The receptor was derived from a woman in her forties or fifties in good health and CMV-seropositive. Sequenced input: PBMCs.

This chain's CDR3 is CASSGEIAADTQYF. The CDR3 DNA is TGTGCCAGCAGCGGAGAAATCGCGGCAGATACGCAGTATTTT. This rearrangement joins TRBV5-4 to TRBJ2-3; D uncertain. CDR3 length: 14 amino acids. Between the trimmed V and J ends, which lost 4 bases and 4 bases, there was a span of 13 bases. In germline, CDR1 is SGHNT, CDR2 YYREEE (reference sequence).